This T cell receptor beta chain was observed in a study of T-cell reconstitution after alpha-beta-depleted transplantation in children. The study, taken as a whole, reports: Roughly two months post-transplant, alpha-beta T cells reportedly originated from several hundred graft clones that had expanded. From surviving recipient T cells and thymic progenitors came the high day-60 TCRbeta diversity observed in some patients. It was newly produced T cells that mostly accounted for T-cell counts and diversity one year after transplant.

During its preparation, the TCRbeta library received unique molecular identifiers. In TCRdb, the PCR reads were re-called with MiXCR into one record per CDR3 protein. The sample lists around 450,000 distinct CDR3 sequences, roughly a tenth occurring once. This clonotype has at least ten counts. The antigen is not known. The material was PBMCs, obtained before TCRalphabeta/CD19-depleted stem cell transplant. This TCR derives from a child between 2 and 9 years old with inherited bone marrow failure, due to receive a stem cell transplant.

This CDR3 is CASSQDRDSGYEQYF. CDR3 nucleotides: TGCGCCAGCAGCCAAGATAGGGACTCAGGCTACGAGCAGTACTTC. The chain joins TRBV4-1 to TRBJ2-7; possible D gene TRBD2, 6 bases. Germline V gene lookup returns CDR1 MGHRA and CDR2 YSYEKL. The CDR3 is made up of 15 amino acids. V dropped 0 bases and J dropped 3 bases, with 12 bases sitting between them.